The next 18 T cell receptor beta chains were all read from a single sample in a study of CD8+ T cells in alopecia areata. Extracted from the samples, RNA was reverse transcribed into cDNA to serve as the sequencing template. TCRdb's copy holds only in-frame clones and misses some; the assay was immunoSEQ multiplex PCR. This sample has over 100,000 clones, each found more than once. The source material was lesional skin. These receptors all come from a C3H/HeJ mouse with alopecia areata. Mice of this strain are of MHC haplotype H2-k.

This clone occurred a few times. The germline and genes are mouse ones. The missing CDR3 end, 4 residues past where the read stops, is filled in from the germline J gene. This chain uses TRBV12-2 with TRBJ2-1, with D perhaps TRBD1 (5 bases). V lost 2 bases and J lost 3, with 19 bases in between. CDR1 and CDR2 from the germline V gene are SGHLS and HYDKME. The CDR3 spans 17 residues. Incomplete CDR3 DNA: TGTGCCAGCTCTCACCCTCCAGGGAAGGAAGGCTATGCT. Translating it yields CASSHPPGKEGYA. The entire CDR3 is CASSHPPGKEGYAEQFF.

This clone was recorded many times. The gene names here belong to mouse. The read finishes 4 residues shy of the CDR3 end, and the germline J gene is used to complete it. The V gene is TRBV19, the J gene TRBJ2-1; D is perhaps TRBD1 (5 bases). Trimming stripped 0 bases from V and 6 bases from J, with 10 bases between. This CDR3 spans 14 amino acids. Germline-derived CDR1 and CDR2 are FNHDT and SITEND (reference sequence). The CDR3 bases that were read are TGTGCCAGCAGTATAGCAGGGCTTGCTGCT. It translates to CASSIAGLAA. In full, the CDR3 reads CASSIAGLAAEQFF. The entire variable domain, with the rest obtained from reference TRBV19 and TRBJ2-1, is as follows: GGIITQTPKFLIGQEGQKLTLKCQQNFNHDTMYWYRQDSGKGLRLIYYSITENDLQKGDLSEGYDASREKKSSFSLTVTSAQKNEMAVFLCASSIAGLAAEQFFGPGTRLTVL.

About this clone: Gene names are mouse gene names. The missing CDR3 end, 4 residues past where the read stops, is filled in from the germline J gene. The V and J genes are TRBV13-1 and TRBJ2-3, with 9 bases identical to TRBD1. The CDR3 has 16 residues. J gave up 0 bases and V 3 bases, and 5 bases lay outside the gene matches. From germline, CDR1 is NSHNY and CDR2 SYGAGN. The chain's CDR3 is CASSAGTGNSAETLYF. CDR3 bases read: TGTGCCAGCAGTGCAGGGACAGGGAACAGTGCAGAA.

Points on this clone: Gene names and germline refer to mouse. With the read ending 4 residues before the CDR3 end, the germline J gene is used to fill in that end. The chain uses TRBV19 and TRBJ2-7; 9 bases are a match to TRBD2. J gave up 0 bases and V 6 bases, and 7 bases lay outside the gene matches. The CDR3 spans 15 residues. Germline V CDR1 and CDR2: FNHDT, SITEND (reference sequence). The CDR3 region is CASTIGLGSSYEQYF. The covered CDR3 bases are TGTGCCAGCACCATCGGACTGGGGAGCTCCTAT.

Concerning this clone itself: Mouse names are used for the genes. Read coverage stops 4 residues before the CDR3 terminus; the germline J gene supplies the remainder. J is TRBJ1-2 and V is TRBV1; 10 bases agree with TRBD1. V dropped 1 base and J dropped 2; count of bases not matched to a gene: 4. This CDR3 is 16 amino acids long. CDR1 NSQYPW and CDR2 LRSPGD come from the germline V gene (reference sequence). The CDR3 spells CTCSAGKGQGNSDYTF. The sequenced CDR3 bases are TGCACCTGCAGTGCAGGAAAGGGACAGGGGAACTCC.

This clone was observed many times. The genes and germline here are from mouse. This chain's CDR3 is CTCSAAGTGGYAEQFF. The covered CDR3 bases are TGCACCTGCAGTGCGGCCGGGACTGGGGGCTATGCT. V gene TRBV1 combines with J gene TRBJ2-1, with TRBD2 matching over 11 bases. The CDR3 end falls 4 residues outside the read, so it is completed with the germline J gene. J gave up 3 bases and V 3 bases, and 4 bases lay outside the gene matches. CDR1 is NSQYPW, CDR2 LRSPGD, per germline (reference sequence). There are 16 residues in the CDR3.

As to this clone: Gene names are mouse gene names. The missing CDR3 end, 4 residues past where the read stops, is filled in from the germline J gene. The J gene is TRBJ2-7, the V gene TRBV13-3, with 8 positions matching TRBD2. The germline V gene encodes CDR1 NNHDY and CDR2 SYVADS. The CDR3 runs 14 residues. V gave up 5 bases and J gave up 3 bases; unmatched junction bases: 7. The CDR3 DNA, read in part, is TGTGCCAGCAGCTCCGGGACTGGATACTAT. Its protein product is CASSSGTGYY. The full CDR3 reads CASSSGTGYYEQYF.

This clone appeared a few times. Here the gene names and germline are mouse. Sequencing ends 4 residues short of the CDR3 end; the germline J gene provides the rest. V and J are TRBV1 and TRBJ2-2; 7 positions match TRBD1. The length of the CDR3 is 16 residues. J lost 3 bases, V lost 3 bases, and 7 bases had no gene match. In germline, CDR1 is NSQYPW, CDR2 LRSPGD (reference sequence). The CDR3 loop is CTCSASGTEDTGQLYF. CDR3 DNA (partial): TGCACCTGCAGTGCCTCCGGGACAGAGGACACCGGG.

This clone occurred a few times. Gene names refer to mouse genes. From the germline J gene comes the end of the CDR3, since the read stops 4 residues before it. The chain recombines TRBV17 with TRBJ1-1, with TRBD1 as a possible D gene (6 bases). There are 13 residues in the CDR3. Germline V CDR1 and CDR2: MNHDT, YYDKIL. The part of the CDR3 DNA that was read is TGTGCTAGCAGTAGGCTGGGGGGGCGA. Translating it yields CASSRLGGR. The complete CDR3 reads CASSRLGGREVFF.

On this clone: At residue 12, the translated DNA and the protein in TCRdb do not agree; the protein given here is derived from the DNA. Gene names denote mouse genes. The CDR3 end is not reached by the read, which stops 3 residues before it; the germline J gene fills it in. This chain uses TRBV3 with TRBJ1-3; D gene unclear. This CDR3 is built from 15 residues. Trimming cost V 1 base and J 0 bases, with 7 bases left between them. The germline V gene encodes CDR1 SNHLY and CDR2 FYNGKV (reference sequence). Incomplete CDR3 DNA: TGTGCCAGCAGCTTAGTGCCAGATTCTGGAAATACG. Translated: CASSLVPDSGNT. The entire CDR3 sequence reads CASSLVPDSGNTLYF.

Turning to this clone: The genes and germline here are from mouse. The CDR3 end falls 4 residues outside the read, so it is completed with the germline J gene. The V call is TRBV1, the J call TRBJ1-1, with a weak D call TRBD1 (6 bases). The CDR3 is made up of 14 amino acids. The V gene's germline CDR1 is NSQYPW and CDR2 LRSPGD (reference sequence). The CDR3 region is CTCSADNRAAEVFF. The part of the CDR3 DNA that was read is TGCACCTGCAGTGCAGATAACAGGGCGGCA.

This clone appeared a few times. The gene names here belong to mouse. The CDR3: CASRNRDRADTQYF. The CDR3 bases that were read are TGTGCTAGCAGGAACCGGGACAGGGCGGAC. The chain carries TRBV17 and TRBJ2-5; 9 bases fit TRBD1. The sequenced fragment ends 4 residues before the CDR3 boundary, so the rest is inferred from the germline J gene. This CDR3 comprises 14 residues. Germline-derived CDR1 and CDR2 are MNHDT and YYDKIL.

Details on this clone: Mouse names are used for the genes. The sequence runs out 4 residues before the end of the CDR3; the remainder is reconstructed from the germline J gene. The rearrangement links TRBV1 to TRBJ2-7; the match to TRBD2 covers 11 bases. This CDR3 is 15 amino acids long. CDR1 is NSQYPW, CDR2 LRSPGD, per germline (reference sequence). The DNA read from the CDR3 is TGCACCTGCAGTGCAATCGGGACTGGGGGATAT. This translates into CTCSAIGTGGY. The CDR3 in full is CTCSAIGTGGYEQYF.

As to this clone: Gene names follow the mouse nomenclature. The sequence runs out 4 residues before the end of the CDR3; the remainder is reconstructed from the germline J gene. The chain links TRBV1 to TRBJ2-5; 7 bases line up with TRBD1. The CDR3 contains 15 residues. CDR1 NSQYPW and CDR2 LRSPGD come from the germline V gene (reference sequence). The sequenced part of the CDR3 DNA is TGCACCTGCAGTGCAGATAGCACAGGGGAAGAC. This encodes CTCSADSTGED. The CDR3 as a whole reads CTCSADSTGEDTQYF.

As regards this clone: Being one base from a much bigger clone, this may be a read error. Gene names and germline refer to mouse. The read ends 4 residues shy of where the CDR3 ends; the end is completed using the germline J gene. The V call is TRBV13-2, the J call TRBJ2-1, with TRBD2 matching over 14 bases. J was trimmed by 3 bases and V by 0 bases; bases with no gene match: 2. The CDR3 runs to 17 residues. Germline V gives CDR1 NNHNN, CDR2 SYGAGS (reference sequence). This CDR3 reads CASGDAGLGGRYAEQFF. The CDR3 bases that were read are TGTGCCAGCGGTGATGCGGGACTGGGGGGGCGCTATGCT.

As for this clone: The protein in this entry is translated from the DNA; at residue 11 it differs from the protein listed in TCRdb. The germline and genes are mouse ones. From the germline J gene comes the end of the CDR3, since the read stops 3 residues before it. J is TRBJ1-6 and V is TRBV13-2, with a possible D match to TRBD1 (5 bases). TRBJ1-6 is noted as an ORF with a role that remains uncertain. The germline V and J ends were trimmed by 0 bases and 5 bases, with 6 bases remaining between them. Germline lookup yields CDR1 NNHNN and CDR2 SYGAGS (reference sequence). This CDR3 has 14 residues. CDR3 sequence reads: CASGDVRDNSPLYF. CDR3 DNA, as far as it was read: TGTGCCAGCGGTGATGTCAGGGATAATTCGCCC.

This clone occurred a few times. Mouse names are used for the genes. The CDR3 extends 4 residues past the end of the read, so its final part is completed from the germline J gene. The rearrangement links TRBV1 to TRBJ1-1, with 9 bases fitting TRBD1. The CDR3 covers 14 residues. The V segment lost 6 bases and the J segment 4 bases; nucleotides outside the gene matches: 6. Germline V gene data show CDR1 as NSQYPW and CDR2 as LRSPGD (reference sequence). CDR3 DNA, as far as it was read: TGCACCTGCAGGGAGACAGGGGGTGGCACA. Translating it yields CTCRETGGGT. The full-length CDR3 reads as CTCRETGGGTEVFF. Variable domain in full (rest from reference TRBV1 and TRBJ1-1): VTLLEQNPRWRLVPRGQAVNLRCILKNSQYPWMSWYQQDLQKQLQWLFTLRSPGDKEVKSLPGADYLATRVTDTELRLQVANMSQGRTLYCTCRETGGGTEVFFGKGTRLTVV.

This clone was seen a few times. Gene names and germline refer to mouse. The read finishes 4 residues shy of the CDR3 end, and the germline J gene is used to complete it. The genes are TRBV19 and TRBJ1-4; D may be TRBD1 (5 bases). Germline V lookup: CDR1 FNHDT, CDR2 SITEND (reference sequence). The V gene lost 6 bases and the J gene lost 0 bases, with 12 bases spanning the gap. The CDR3 is made up of 15 amino acids. The CDR3 bases that were read are TGTGCCAGCATCCCCGACAGAATTTCCAACGAA. Protein: CASIPDRISNE. From start to end, the CDR3 is CASIPDRISNERLFF.